This paragraph covers one T cell receptor beta chain sequence. Its target is not known. This sample was taken from a study of cytomegalovirus exposure and HLA in healthy donors. TCRdb's copy holds only in-frame clones and misses some; the assay was immunoSEQ multiplex PCR. Seen here are about 160,000 clones, 86% observed once, and the top ten hold around 2.3%. Germline CDR1 MNHEY, CDR2 SMNVEV (reference sequence). CDR3 length: 23 residues. The germline V and J ends were trimmed by 3 bases and 2 bases, with 38 bases remaining between them. Broader study findings: A later analysis found first-cohort TCR clusters tended to co-occur in the 110 or so validation repertoires. In vitro, three CMV-associated chains proved specific for CMV antigens.

This TCR came from a woman between 18 and 30 years old in good health and CMV-seronegative. The material sequenced was PBMCs. The gene calls are TRBV27 and TRBJ2-7; a weak D match, TRBD2 (6 bases). This CDR3 is CASSFRRRTSPNSGIETAYEQYF. The CDR3 bases are TGTGCCAGCAGTTTCCGCCGAAGGACATCCCCCAATAGCGGTATAGAAACTGCCTACGAGCAGTACTTC.